The 3 T cell receptor beta chains below were found in one sample sequenced in a study of cytomegalovirus exposure and HLA in healthy donors (dated by TCRdb to the late 2010s). Libraries were built with the immunoSEQ multiplex PCR assay. A mixture of 60 forward primers for TCR Vbeta segments and 13 reverse primers for TCR Jbeta segments was used in the multiplex PCR. In its TCRdb copy, this immuneACCESS table keeps in-frame sequences only and misses some clones. Where compared with another copy, unresolved V genes explain less than half of these, and the others have no known cause. Across this sample there are about 100,000 clones, with about 68% seen only once. Clones ranked in the top ten supply less than 15% of the sample. Sequenced: PBMCs. Source of these receptors: a male donor in good health and CMV-seropositive.

This clone was seen a single time. The genes are TRBV7-3 and TRBJ2-3, with 12 bases aligning to TRBD2. The V segment lost 5 bases and the J segment 7 bases; nucleotides outside the gene matches: 4. This CDR3 contains 14 residues. CDR1 is SGHTA and CDR2 is FQGTGA in the germline V gene. CDR3 sequence reads: CASSQTSGGNTQYF. CDR3 nucleotides: TGTGCCAGCAGCCAGACTAGCGGGGGCAATACGCAGTATTTT.

Worth noting for this clone: This specimen includes other DNA sequences encoding the same CDR3. The chain combines TRBV7-8 with TRBJ2-5; D call uncertain. The J call could be wrong; TRBJ2-7 is a better fit for the DNA end. The CDR3 has 13 residues. CDR1 is SGHVS and CDR2 is FQNEAQ in the germline V gene. The CDR3 DNA sequence: TGTGCCAGCAGCTCCGACTCCTCCTACGAGCAGTACTTC. Amino acid sequence: CASSSDSSYEQYF.

This sequence joins TRBV6-4 and TRBJ2-3; D is possibly TRBD2 (6 bases). This CDR3 region has 16 residues. Germline V gene data show CDR1 as MRHNA and CDR2 as SNTAGT. V lost 6 bases and J 1 base, leaving 17 bases between the germline ends. CDR3 nucleotides: TGTGCCAGCAGCCTCTCCGGGGAGGCGGGCACAGATACGCAGTATTTT. It yields the protein CASSLSGEAGTDTQYF.